Listed below are T cell receptor beta chains from one sample, sequenced in a study of radiation and T cells in renal cell carcinoma. Assay: immunoSEQ multiplex PCR; the TCRdb copy retains only in-frame clones and omits some. The data contain roughly 120,000 clones, roughly four fifths of them singletons. The starting material was blood, obtained from a patient whose treatment included radiotherapy and nephrectomy. These receptors came from a woman aged 55-69 years with renal cell carcinoma. CDR3s include the opening cysteine and the closing phenylalanine or tryptophan. A D gene is named only where the DNA matches it firmly. Size is stated for part of the rows, as once, few or many counts, or as a class when the clone is expanded.

clone_size,j_call,v_call,d_call,cdr3_aa,cdr3_nt
-,TRBJ2-7,TRBV27,-,CASSLSVGISYEQYF,TGTGCCAGCAGTTTATCAGTGGGGATATCCTACGAGCAGTACTTC
-,TRBJ2-7,TRBV10-3,-,CAISVAGDEQYF,TGTGCCATCAGTGTCGCAGGGGACGAGCAGTACTTC
-,TRBJ1-5,TRBV21-1,-,CASSNSRGMPQPQHF,TGTGCCAGCAGCAATTCCAGGGGGATGCCTCAGCCCCAGCATTTT
few,TRBJ1-2,TRBV7-9,-,CASSRSPGGYTF,TGTGCCAGCAGCCGTTCTCCGGGGGGCTACACCTTC
-,TRBJ2-5,TRBV5-1,-,CASSGGLQETQYF,TGCGCCAGCTCTGGTGGGTTACAAGAGACCCAGTACTTC
-,TRBJ2-5,TRBV4-2,TRBD1,CASRHRDRAQETQYF,TGTGCCAGCAGACACCGGGACAGGGCACAAGAGACCCAGTACTTC
-,TRBJ2-7,TRBV5-1,-,CASSPTGNYEQYF,TGCGCCAGCAGCCCGACAGGAAACTACGAGCAGTACTTC
-,TRBJ2-7,TRBV6-1,TRBD1,CASSVEDRGEQYF,TGTGCCAGCAGTGTAGAGGACAGGGGAGAGCAGTACTTC
-,TRBJ2-2,TRBV9,-,CASSKAPPDTSTGELFF,TGTGCCAGCAGCAAAGCCCCCCCAGACACTTCAACCGGGGAGCTGTTTTTT
-,TRBJ2-1,TRBV7-2,TRBD2,CASSFPAGGYAYNEQFF,TGTGCCAGCAGCTTTCCAGCGGGAGGGTACGCCTACAATGAGCAGTTCTTC
-,TRBJ2-7,TRBV5-5,TRBD1,CASSLGDRTHEQYF,TGTGCCAGCAGTCTGGGGGACAGAACTCACGAGCAGTACTTC
-,TRBJ1-5,TRBV5-5,TRBD1,CASSSVRGRDQPQHF,TGTGCCAGCAGCTCCGTCAGGGGGCGCGATCAGCCCCAGCATTTT
-,TRBJ1-1,TRBV7-3,-,CASSLIHDTEAFF,TGTGCCAGCAGCTTAATACATGACACTGAAGCTTTCTTT
once,TRBJ2-2,TRBV5-1,-,CASIMSSWNTGELFF,TGCGCCAGCATCATGAGCTCTTGGAACACCGGGGAGCTGTTTTTT